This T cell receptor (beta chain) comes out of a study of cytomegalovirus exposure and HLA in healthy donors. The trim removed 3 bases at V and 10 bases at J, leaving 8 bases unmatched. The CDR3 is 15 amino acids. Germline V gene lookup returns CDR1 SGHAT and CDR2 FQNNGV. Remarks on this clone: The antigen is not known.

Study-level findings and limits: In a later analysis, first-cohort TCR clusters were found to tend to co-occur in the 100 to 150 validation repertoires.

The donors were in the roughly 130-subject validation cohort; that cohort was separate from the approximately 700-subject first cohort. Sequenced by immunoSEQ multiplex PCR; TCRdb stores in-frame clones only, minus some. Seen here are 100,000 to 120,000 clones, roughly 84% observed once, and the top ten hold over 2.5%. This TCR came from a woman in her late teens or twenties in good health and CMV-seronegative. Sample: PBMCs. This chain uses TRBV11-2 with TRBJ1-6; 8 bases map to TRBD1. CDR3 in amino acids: CASSLEGQGISPLHF. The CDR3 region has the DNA TGTGCCAGCAGCTTGGAAGGACAGGGAATATCACCCCTCCACTTT.